The 24 T cell receptor beta chains presented below share a single source sample, sequenced in a study of glioma-infiltrating T cells. Using RNA template, CDR3s of TCR alpha and beta were amplified with iRepertoire arm-PCR. TCRdb itself ran the multiplex PCR reads through MiXCR, one entry per CDR3 protein. The data contain around 99,000 distinct CDR3 sequences, 25% to 30% of them singletons. Sequences were obtained from glioma tissue, nonneoplastic brain tissue, or PBMCs (not recorded which). The receptors here all came from a human donor with low-grade glioma or glioblastoma, undergoing nonglioma brain surgery, or in good health (not recorded which).

Ten or more counts support this clonotype. CDR3 DNA: TGTGCCACCAGTGGCGGCTCCCCGGAGACCCAGTACTTC. The encoded protein is CATSGGSPETQYF. The rearrangement joins TRBV24-1 to TRBJ2-5; D ambiguous. The germline gives CDR1 KGHDR, CDR2 SFDVKD. The CDR3 is 13 amino acids. Trimming cost V 5 bases and J 5 bases, with 11 bases left between them.

In its sample, this clonotype was seen many times. The J gene is TRBJ2-3, the V gene TRBV7-2; possibly TRBD2 for D (5 bases). The germline V gene has CDR1 SGHTA and CDR2 FQGNSA. This CDR3 is built from 15 residues. V was trimmed by 2 bases and J by 1 base, leaving 10 bases between them. For the CDR3, the DNA is TGTGCCAGCAGCTTATCAGCGGAGCGCACAGATACGCAGTATTTT. It yields the protein CASSLSAERTDTQYF.

The rearrangement joins TRBV6-1 to TRBJ1-5; TRBD1 agrees at 8 bases. CDR1 MNHNS and CDR2 SASEGT come from the germline V gene. V lost 6 bases and J lost 6; bases outside the gene matches: 4. This CDR3 region has 13 residues. The CDR3, as DNA: TGTGCCAGCAGAAACGGACAGGGTCAGCCCCAGCATTTT. It is translated as CASRNGQGQPQHF.

The chain uses TRBV29-1 and TRBJ2-5; TRBD1 agrees at 9 bases. In germline, CDR1 is SQVTM, CDR2 ANQGSEA. The CDR3 totals 13 residues. For the CDR3, the DNA is TGCGGCGCCGGGACAGGGACCCAAGAGACCCAGTACTTC. Its translation: CGAGTGTQETQYF.

This clonotype has ten or more counts. The chain links TRBV7-8 to TRBJ1-1; D unclear. The V gene lost 3 bases and the J gene lost 4 bases, with 9 bases spanning the gap. Per the germline V gene, CDR1 is SGHVS and CDR2 is FQNEAQ. This CDR3 region has 13 residues. CDR3 amino acids: CASSFIGPTEAFF. In DNA form, the CDR3 reads TGTGCCAGCAGCTTCATCGGCCCCACTGAAGCTTTCTTT.

J is TRBJ2-7 and V is TRBV7-2, with D unresolved. The CDR3 runs 14 residues. Germline V lookup: CDR1 SGHTA, CDR2 FQGNSA. Trimming stripped 1 base from V and 0 bases from J, with 7 bases between. The CDR3 DNA is TGTGCCAGCAGCTTAGAGGCCAGCTCCTACGAGCAGTACTTC. This encodes CASSLEASSYEQYF.

This clonotype has a count of ten or more. Here the CDR3 DNA reads TGCAGCGGAGGGGAGATTGAGTACACTGAAGCTTTCTTT. This translates into CSGGEIEYTEAFF. The J gene is TRBJ1-1, the V gene TRBV29-1; possibly TRBD1 for D (5 bases). Germline V gene lookup returns CDR1 SQVTM and CDR2 ANQGSEA. The ends were cut back, 7 bases at V and 3 bases at J, with 15 bases in the middle. CDR3 length: 13 residues.

This clonotype was observed many times. This rearrangement joins TRBV4-3 to TRBJ1-6; maybe TRBD1 (5 bases). The ends were cut back, 4 bases at V and 6 bases at J, with 13 bases in the middle. CDR3 length: 15 residues. Germline CDR1 LGHNA, CDR2 YSLEER. CDR3 DNA sequence: TGCGCCAGCAGCCGAGACGGGACCTCTAATTCACCCCTCCACTTT. Amino acid sequence: CASSRDGTSNSPLHF.

This clonotype was seen at least ten times. The J gene is TRBJ1-1, the V gene TRBV3-1; no firm D call. The germline V and J ends were trimmed by 6 bases and 3 bases, with 14 bases remaining between them. Germline V gene data show CDR1 as LGHDT and CDR2 as YNNKEL (reference sequence). The CDR3 covers 14 residues. CDR3 loop: CASRLWRVDTEAFF. DNA of the CDR3: TGTGCCAGCAGGTTGTGGCGGGTTGACACTGAAGCTTTCTTT.

This clonotype showed up many times. This rearrangement joins TRBV25-1 to TRBJ2-7; a possible D gene is TRBD2 (5 bases). Trimming shortened V by 1 base and J by 0 bases, and 13 bases separated the two germline ends. CDR1 and CDR2 (germline): MGHDK, SYGVNS. The CDR3 length is 16 residues. The CDR3 coding sequence is TGTGCCAGCAGTGAATCTTACAGAGGGAGCTCCTACGAGCAGTACTTC. This translates into CASSESYRGSSYEQYF.

This clonotype appeared many times. The V call is TRBV12-3 or TRBV12-4, the J call TRBJ1-6; the D gene is possibly TRBD1 (6 bases). The length of the CDR3 is 14 residues. With 2 bases removed from V and 10 bases from J, the gap between germline ends came to 12 bases. The CDR3 spells CASSLRTAYSPLHF. The CDR3, as DNA: TGTGCCAGCAGTTTACGGACAGCATACTCACCCCTCCACTTT.

This clonotype appeared many times. The chain employs TRBV12-3 or TRBV12-4 and TRBJ1-5; 8 bases are shared with TRBD1. This CDR3 is 17 amino acids long. J was trimmed by 0 bases and V by 4 bases; bases with no gene match: 8. The DNA of the CDR3 is TGTGCCAGCAGTTCGGGGAGGACAGGGATTAGCAATCAGCCCCAGCATTTT. It translates to CASSSGRTGISNQPQHF.

In its sample, this clonotype was seen a few times. This clone may be a read error of a much larger clone one base away. The rearrangement joins TRBV19 to TRBJ1-5, with D possibly matching TRBD1 (5 bases). The CDR3 runs to 13 residues. The germline V gene has CDR1 LNHDA and CDR2 SQIVND (reference sequence). The CDR3 loop is CASGRDLNQPRHF. The CDR3 DNA is TGTGCCAGTGGCCGGGACCTCAATCAGCCCCGGCATTTT.

With respect to this clonotype: Since the CDR3 does not end with the conserved phenylalanine or tryptophan, this likely comes from a read error. The genes are TRBV12-3 or TRBV12-4 and TRBJ1-1, with D tentatively TRBD1 (5 bases). This CDR3 region has 13 residues. Deletions cut 3 bases from V and 1 base from J, with 6 bases between. The CDR3, as DNA: TGTGCCAGCAGTTTTGGGGGGAACACTGAAGCTTTCCTT. It specifies CASSFGGNTEAFL.

The chain uses TRBV6-1 and TRBJ2-5; 8 nucleotides line up with TRBD1. Germline V CDR1 and CDR2: MNHNS, SASEGT. V shed 8 bases and J 6 bases; nucleotides not matched to a gene: 8. This CDR3 has 13 amino acids. The CDR3 loop reads CASGPGGLQTQYF. The CDR3 bases are TGTGCCAGCGGTCCAGGGGGCCTTCAGACCCAGTACTTC.

This clonotype turned up a few times. This chain uses TRBV5-1 with TRBJ1-2, with no clear D. The CDR3 runs 14 residues. V lost 3 bases to trimming and J lost 10 bases, with 19 bases between them. Germline V gene data show CDR1 as SGHRS and CDR2 as YFSETQ. In DNA form, the CDR3 reads TGCGCCAGCAGCTCCGCTCCGGGTGGGCGTTTCTACACCTTC. Translating it yields CASSSAPGGRFYTF.

This clonotype appeared many times. The gene calls are TRBV6-1 and TRBJ1-6; D is possibly TRBD1 (5 bases). The germline CDR1 and CDR2 sequences are MNHNS and SASEGT. The CDR3 spans 16 residues. Trimming removed 8 bases from V and 0 bases from J, with 14 bases in between. The CDR3 nucleotides read TGTGCCAGCTCAGCCACAGACAGCTCCTATAATTCACCCCTCCACTTT. It encodes CASSATDSSYNSPLHF.

This clonotype was counted at least ten times. The V gene is TRBV18, the J gene TRBJ1-1, with 7 bases lining up with TRBD1. CDR1 is KGHSH and CDR2 is LQKENI in the germline V gene. The CDR3 contains 16 residues. With 3 bases clipped from V and 8 bases from J, the junction kept 15 bases outside the gene matches. The CDR3 DNA sequence: TGTGCCAGCTCACCTCCCAACCCCACAGGGGCCAAGGAAGCTTTCTTT. This codes for CASSPPNPTGAKEAFF. Looking up the rest from reference TRBV18 and TRBJ1-1 gives the full variable domain: NAGVMQNPRHLVRRRGQEARLRCSPMKGHSHVYWYRQLPEEGLKFMVYLQKENIIDESGMPKERFSAEFPKEGPSILRIQQVVRGDSAAYFCASSPPNPTGAKEAFFGQGTRLTVV.

This clonotype was seen ten or more times. The V call is TRBV3-1, the J call TRBJ2-7, with D unclear. The CDR3 sequence is 14 residues long. V lost 7 bases, J lost 6 bases, and 19 bases lay in between. The germline gives CDR1 LGHDT, CDR2 YNNKEL (reference sequence). The CDR3 DNA is TGTGCCAGCACCCTAGGGTATGATGGTGGCGAGCAGTACTTC. The encoded protein is CASTLGYDGGEQYF.

This clonotype has a count of ten or more. This sequence joins TRBV20-1 and TRBJ2-5, with D tentatively TRBD1 (6 bases). V dropped 3 bases and J dropped 2 bases, with 16 bases sitting between them. This CDR3 contains 15 residues. Germline CDR1 is DFQATT and CDR2 is SNEGSKA (reference sequence). CDR3 sequence reads: CSASVWGQMQETQYF. For the CDR3, the DNA is TGCAGTGCTAGCGTTTGGGGACAAATGCAAGAGACCCAGTACTTC.

This clonotype was picked up a small number of times. Just one base apart from a much larger clone, this may be a read error. The genes are TRBV20-1 and TRBJ2-3; D might be TRBD1 (6 bases). The CDR3 has 17 residues. CDR1 is DFQATT and CDR2 is SNEGSKA in the germline V gene (reference sequence). The CDR3: CSARDLRLGASTDPQYF. The CDR3 bases are TGCAGTGCTAGAGATCTCAGATTGGGGGCGAGCACAGATCCGCAGTATTTT.

This clonotype was seen many times. This chain uses TRBV20-1 with TRBJ2-5, with 7 bases identical to TRBD1. V was pared by 0 bases and J by 4 bases, with 5 bases of the junction left unmatched. The CDR3 loop spans 14 amino acids. From germline, CDR1 is DFQATT and CDR2 SNEGSKA (reference sequence). The CDR3 here is CSARDLGGVETQYF. CDR3 DNA sequence: TGCAGTGCTAGAGATCTAGGGGGCGTAGAGACCCAGTACTTC.

This chain uses TRBV6-2 or TRBV6-3 with TRBJ1-2, with D perhaps matching TRBD1 (5 bases). This CDR3 has 13 amino acids. Per germline, CDR1 MNHEY and CDR2 SVGEGT. Between the trimmed V and J ends, which lost 9 bases and 7 bases, there was a span of 18 bases. The CDR3 spells CARLRQTGGGYTF. As DNA, the CDR3 is TGTGCCAGATTAAGACAGACCGGGGGTGGCTACACCTTC.

This clonotype was found a few times. The chain joins TRBV24-1 to TRBJ2-5; 8 positions match TRBD2. The CDR3 covers 16 residues. With V trimmed by 3 bases and J by 5 bases, 10 bases remained unmatched. Germline CDR1 is KGHDR and CDR2 is SFDVKD. The CDR3 here is CATSDSRTSQKETQYF. CDR3 DNA: TGTGCCACCAGTGATAGTCGGACTAGCCAAAAGGAGACCCAGTACTTC.